The clone carrying this TCR beta chain was found many times. Its antigen is currently unknown. This entry is derived from a study of CD8 T cells in ankylosing spondylitis. Study-level results: Reports say disease-linked clones showed up significantly more in matched ankylosing spondylitis synovial fluid. Disease-linked clones were CD8+ and relatively rare in peripheral blood. Several highly homologous variants made up a TCR beta motif, and this motif appeared characteristic of ankylosing spondylitis blood.

Germline V CDR1 and CDR2: MNHEY, SVGEGT. This CDR3 has 13 residues. V was pared by 5 bases and J by 11 bases, with 16 bases between. In making TCR beta libraries, quantitative 5'-RACE with molecular barcodes was used. TCRdb re-analysed the 5' RACE reads in MiXCR, keeping a single row per CDR3 protein. Of around 150,000 distinct CDR3 sequences in the sample, around 19% were seen once. Sequencing input: blood, either unsorted or a sorted T cell fraction (not recorded which). The chain is built from TRBV6-2 or TRBV6-3 and TRBJ1-5, with D uncertain. The receptor's source is a male donor with ankylosing spondylitis or in good health (not recorded which). CDR3 residues: CASSQNTGVAQHF. As DNA, the CDR3 is TGTGCCAGCAGTCAAAATACCGGGGTGGCCCAGCATTTT.